One sample yielded the 15 T cell receptor beta chains listed below, sequenced in a study of identifying expanded T cells in peripheral blood. The assay was immunoSEQ multiplex PCR, and TCRdb's table has in-frame clones only and misses some. The sample has about 91,000 clones; approximately 88% are singletons. Sequencing used blood. The origin of the receptors is a person aged 18 to 69 in good health.

The chain couples TRBV6-1 to TRBJ1-2; TRBD1 agrees at 9 bases. V gave up 2 bases and J gave up 8 bases; unmatched junction bases: 9. The CDR3 covers 15 residues. From germline, CDR1 is MNHNS and CDR2 SASEGT. CDR3: CASSEKHRGPEGYTF. CDR3 bases: TGTGCCAGCAGTGAAAAGCACAGGGGGCCGGAGGGCTACACCTTC.

V and J are TRBV7-2 and TRBJ2-7; D possibly corresponds to TRBD2 (6 bases). The CDR3 loop spans 13 amino acids. Germline assignment: CDR1 SGHTA and CDR2 FQGNSA. Trimming took off 5 bases at V and 5 bases at J, with 13 bases between the two ends. CDR3 DNA: TGTGCCAGCAGCCTCCCGTCGGGGGACGAGCAGTACTTC. Translation: CASSLPSGDEQYF.

This rearrangement joins TRBV11-2 to TRBJ2-7, with D possibly matching TRBD1 (6 bases). There are 15 residues in the CDR3. Germline V gene lookup returns CDR1 SGHAT and CDR2 FQNNGV. Deletions cut 2 bases from V and 4 bases from J, with 15 bases between. In DNA form, the CDR3 reads TGTGCCAGCAGCTTACCCCCACGGACAGTTTACGAGCAGTACTTC. This encodes CASSLPPRTVYEQYF.

This clone was counted a single time. CDR3 sequence: CASSSAGNTEAFF. DNA of the CDR3: TGTGCCAGCAGCTCGGCAGGGAACACTGAAGCTTTCTTT. The rearrangement links TRBV7-3 to TRBJ1-1; D gene uncertain. The V end lost 4 bases, the J end lost 1 base, and 7 bases lay between the germline ends. The CDR3 spans 13 residues. From germline, CDR1 is SGHTA and CDR2 FQGTGA.

This chain uses TRBV7-3 with TRBJ2-1; D is uncertain. Looked up from germline, CDR1 is SGHTA and CDR2 is FQGTGA. This CDR3 is 16 amino acids long. V lost 1 base, J lost 4 bases, and 14 bases lay in between. The chain's CDR3 is CASSLSVAGVYNEQFF. For the CDR3, the DNA is TGTGCCAGCAGCTTAAGCGTGGCAGGAGTTTACAATGAGCAGTTCTTC.

This clone occurred once. The gene calls are TRBV4-1 and TRBJ2-7; 7 bases are shared with TRBD2. V was clipped by 4 bases and J by 3 bases; unmatched bases: 9. This CDR3 has 15 residues. Germline V gives CDR1 MGHRA, CDR2 YSYEKL. Here the CDR3 DNA reads TGCGCCAGCAGCCCTATAATCAGCGGGAACTACGAGCAGTACTTC. Residues: CASSPIISGNYEQYF.

The gene calls are TRBV2 and TRBJ2-5; D is ambiguous. V lost 3 bases, J lost 4 bases, and 6 bases lay in between. The CDR3 length is 12 residues. The germline CDR1 and CDR2 sequences are SNHLY and FYNNEI. The CDR3 nucleotides are TGTGCCAGCAGTGAGAATGTAGAGACCCAGTACTTC. Translated: CASSENVETQYF.

This chain connects TRBV6-5 to TRBJ1-1; D unclear. Germline V gives CDR1 MNHEY, CDR2 SVGAGI. V was pared by 6 bases and J by 1 base, with 6 bases between. The CDR3 extends over 12 amino acids. CDR3 DNA sequence: TGTGCCAGCAGAACCGGGAACACTGAAGCTTTCTTT. It encodes CASRTGNTEAFF.

The chain couples TRBV5-6 to TRBJ1-4; no clear D gene. In germline, CDR1 is SGHDT, CDR2 YYEEEE. The CDR3 has 15 amino acids. The V end lost 0 bases, the J end lost 6 bases, and 12 bases lay between the germline ends. The CDR3 is CASSLVHSWDEKLFF. CDR3 in DNA: TGTGCCAGCAGCTTGGTGCACAGTTGGGATGAAAAACTGTTTTTT.

The chain couples TRBV19 to TRBJ1-5; D call uncertain. V was shortened by 8 bases and J by 6 bases, with 11 bases between the two germline ends. This CDR3 region has 12 residues. The germline CDR1 and CDR2 sequences are LNHDA and SQIVND (reference sequence). The CDR3 sequence is CASLSKGQPQHF. The DNA of the CDR3 is TGTGCCAGTCTAAGTAAGGGTCAGCCCCAGCATTTT.

The genes are TRBV7-9 and TRBJ2-1; maybe TRBD2 (6 bases). V lost 7 bases to trimming and J lost 4 bases, with 11 bases between them. The CDR3 has 13 amino acids. Per germline, CDR1 SEHNR and CDR2 FQNEAQ (reference sequence). The CDR3 is CASTSGGYNEQFF. The CDR3 DNA follows: TGTGCCAGCACCTCCGGGGGTTACAATGAGCAGTTCTTC.

This chain uses TRBV2 with TRBJ1-1; no definite D call. Germline lookup yields CDR1 SNHLY and CDR2 FYNNEI. V lost 2 bases, J lost 1 base, and 14 bases lay in between. CDR3 size: 16 residues. In DNA form, the CDR3 reads TGTGCCAGCAGTGAATCCATGGAGGTGACGAACACTGAAGCTTTCTTT. Its translation: CASSESMEVTNTEAFF. Based on the CDR3 plus reference TRBV2 and TRBJ1-1, the full variable domain is EPEVTQTPSHQVTQMGQEVILRCVPISNHLYFYWYRQILGQKVEFLVSFYNNEISEKSEIFDDQFSVERPDGSNFTLKIRSTKLEDSAMYFCASSESMEVTNTEAFFGQGTRLTVV.

The gene calls are TRBV5-6 and TRBJ1-2; D uncertain. The CDR3 sequence is 16 residues long. Deletions cut 1 base from V and 3 bases from J, with 16 bases between. Germline CDR1 SGHDT, CDR2 YYEEEE. The DNA of the CDR3 is TGTGCCAGCAGCTTGACTGGGTCGGTGGTCTACTATGGCTACACCTTC. Translated, it gives CASSLTGSVVYYGYTF. Variable domain in full (rest from reference TRBV5-6 and TRBJ1-2): DAGVTQSPTHLIKTRGQQVTLRCSPKSGHDTVSWYQQALGQGPQFIFQYYEEEERQRGNFPDRFSGHQFPNYSSELNVNALLLGDSALYLCASSLTGSVVYYGYTFGSGTRLTVV.

The chain employs TRBV5-1 and TRBJ2-1; 10 bases line up with TRBD2. This CDR3 contains 15 residues. CDR1 and CDR2 from the germline V gene are SGHRS and YFSETQ. Trimming removed 0 bases from V and 7 bases from J; junction bases left unmatched: 4. DNA for the CDR3: TGCGCCAGCAGCTTGGGTACTAGCGGGGAGAATGAGCAGTTCTTC. It codes for CASSLGTSGENEQFF.

The V and J genes are TRBV5-1 and TRBJ2-2; a weak D match, TRBD2 (5 bases). The germline CDR1 and CDR2 sequences are SGHRS and YFSETQ. Trimming shortened V by 0 bases and J by 0 bases, and 9 bases separated the two germline ends. The CDR3 loop spans 16 amino acids. CDR3 sequence: CASSLERLANTGELFF. In nucleotides, the CDR3 is TGCGCCAGCAGCTTGGAGCGGTTGGCGAACACCGGGGAGCTGTTTTTT.